Listed below are T cell receptor beta chains from one sample, sequenced in a study of blood T cell repertoires in COVID-19. Data came from immunoSEQ multiplex PCR; TCRdb stores just in-frame clones and leaves some out. The data hold more than 120,000 clones, with roughly nine tenths observed a single time. The sequencing sample was made of peripheral blood. All receptors derive from a human donor in a cohort sampled during active COVID-19. Each CDR3 is given with its conserved first and last residue. The D gene is left open where the match is weak. Clone size, where shown, is once, few, many, or a class for clones that have expanded.

V: TRBV9; J: TRBJ2-6; size: -; D: -; CDR3: CASSEGPSGANVLTF
V: TRBV5-5; J: TRBJ2-7; size: -; D: -; CDR3: CASSLAGSSYEQYF
V: TRBV12-3/TRBV12-4; J: TRBJ2-7; size: once; D: -; CDR3: CASTTSSSYEQYF
V: TRBV5-1; J: TRBJ2-5; size: -; D: TRBD1; CDR3: CASSPGQGTPETQYF
V: TRBV11-3; J: TRBJ2-1; size: -; D: -; CDR3: CASSLDPGGLGNEQFF
V: TRBV9; J: TRBJ2-1; size: once; D: -; CDR3: CASAAPQVGNYNEQFF
V: TRBV2; J: TRBJ2-2; size: -; D: TRBD1; CDR3: CASSADRAGFGGELFF
V: TRBV9; J: TRBJ2-1; size: -; D: -; CDR3: CASSVASSYNEQFF
V: TRBV7-9; J: TRBJ1-1; size: -; D: -; CDR3: CASSLGTVNTEAFF
V: TRBV28; J: TRBJ2-7; size: -; D: -; CDR3: CASSPGVGPSYEQYF
V: TRBV5-6; J: TRBJ1-1; size: -; D: TRBD1; CDR3: CASSWGRGLGNTEAFF
V: TRBV9; J: TRBJ2-3; size: -; D: TRBD2; CDR3: CASSVSLGLAGGKFGTDTQYF
V: TRBV6-2/TRBV6-3; J: TRBJ2-3; size: -; D: TRBD2; CDR3: CASSYFLRGDTDTQYF
V: TRBV9; J: TRBJ1-3; size: -; D: -; CDR3: CASSVAVGTAGGNTIYF
V: TRBV7-2; J: TRBJ1-2; size: few; D: TRBD1; CDR3: CASSSRTGRSAF
V: TRBV27; J: TRBJ2-7; size: -; D: TRBD1; CDR3: CASSLTQGTGPYEQYF
V: TRBV12-5; J: TRBJ1-1; size: -; D: TRBD1; CDR3: CASGSPPGTGVTEAFF
V: TRBV4-2; J: TRBJ2-6; size: -; D: TRBD1; CDR3: CASSLRTGGQSGANVLTF